These T cell receptor beta chains were read from a single sample in a study of blood T cells in healthy people across ages. One entry per CDR3 protein results from TCRdb running MiXCR on the 5' RACE reads. The sample comprises approximately 800,000 distinct CDR3 sequences, over 45% of which are singletons, and around 20% rests with the top ten. Sequenced sample: blood. The receptor set was obtained from a man aged 25 to 45 in good health. Each CDR3 is given with its conserved first and last residue. Each record gives: D gene, V gene, clone size, J gene, CDR3 protein, CDR3 DNA. The D gene is left open where the match is weak. Clone size, where shown, is once, few, many, or a class for clones that have expanded.

D: -; V: TRBV6-5; size: once; J: TRBJ2-7; CDR3: CASSYSSEIRYEQYF; DNA: TGTGCCAGCAGTTACTCGAGCGAGATACGATACGAGCAGTACTTC
D: TRBD2; V: TRBV20-1; size: once; J: TRBJ2-5; CDR3: CSALAGTSAQETQYF; DNA: TGCAGTGCCCTCGCCGGGACTAGCGCGCAAGAGACCCAGTACTTC
D: -; V: TRBV2; size: -; J: TRBJ1-4; CDR3: CASTLYEKLFF; DNA: TGTGCCAGCACACTTTATGAAAAACTGTTTTTT
D: TRBD1; V: TRBV20-1; size: few; J: TRBJ2-3; CDR3: CSAPEGDRLLDTQYF; DNA: TGCAGTGCCCCGGAGGGGGACAGGCTTTTGGATACGCAGTATTTT
D: -; V: TRBV20-1; size: -; J: TRBJ2-5; CDR3: CSARGGAGETQYF; DNA: TGCAGTGCTAGGGGTGGAGCGGGAGAGACCCAGTACTTC
D: TRBD1; V: TRBV11-2; size: few; J: TRBJ2-4; CDR3: CASSQDRIRNIQYF; DNA: TGTGCCAGCAGCCAGGACAGGATAAGAAACATTCAGTACTTC
D: TRBD1; V: TRBV5-1; size: -; J: TRBJ1-4; CDR3: CASSLHPGQPNEKLFF; DNA: TGCGCCAGCAGCTTACATCCGGGACAGCCTAATGAAAAACTGTTTTTT
D: -; V: TRBV7-9; size: -; J: TRBJ1-1; CDR3: CASSLPYPAYTEAFF; DNA: TGTGCCAGCAGCTTACCCTATCCAGCTTACACTGAAGCTTTCTTT
D: -; V: TRBV4-1; size: -; J: TRBJ2-3; CDR3: CASSPPEITDTQYF; DNA: TGCGCCAGCAGCCCGCCGGAAATCACAGATACGCAGTATTTT
D: TRBD2; V: TRBV24-1; size: -; J: TRBJ2-5; CDR3: CATSAPGLAGGGETQYF; DNA: TGTGCCACCAGTGCCCCGGGCCTAGCGGGAGGTGGAGAGACCCAGTACTTC
D: -; V: TRBV7-8; size: -; J: TRBJ2-1; CDR3: CASSSRTEGRGHNEQFF; DNA: TGTGCCAGCAGCTCTCGGACGGAGGGTCGGGGACACAATGAGCAGTTCTTC
D: TRBD1; V: TRBV3-1; size: -; J: TRBJ2-7; CDR3: CASRSTGTGGEQYF; DNA: TGTGCCAGCAGGTCCACCGGGACAGGCGGCGAGCAGTACTTC
D: -; V: TRBV6-1; size: many; J: TRBJ2-4; CDR3: CASSEQRRDIQYF; DNA: TGTGCCAGCAGTGAACAGCGTCGGGACATTCAGTACTTC
D: -; V: TRBV11-2; size: once; J: TRBJ2-3; CDR3: CASTREGTIDTQYF; DNA: TGTGCCAGCACACGAGAGGGAACGATTGATACGCAGTATTTT
D: -; V: TRBV20-1; size: -; J: TRBJ2-2; CDR3: CSARPSGAFVNTGELFF; DNA: TGCAGTGCTAGACCCTCAGGGGCGTTCGTTAACACCGGGGAGCTGTTTTTT
D: -; V: TRBV4-3; size: once; J: TRBJ2-1; CDR3: CASSQDLAGNEQFF; DNA: TGCGCCAGCAGCCAAGATTTGGCGGGGAATGAGCAGTTCTTC
D: -; V: TRBV7-6; size: -; J: TRBJ2-5; CDR3: CASSPMGVWIVETQYF; DNA: TGTGCCAGCAGCCCCATGGGGGTGTGGATTGTTGAGACCCAGTACTTC
D: -; V: TRBV29-1; size: -; J: TRBJ2-7; CDR3: CSVVPRHEQYF; DNA: TGCAGCGTTGTTCCGCGGCACGAGCAGTACTTC
D: TRBD2; V: TRBV5-1; size: few; J: TRBJ2-7; CDR3: CASREGLAGAGEQYF; DNA: TGCGCCAGCAGGGAAGGACTAGCGGGAGCTGGTGAGCAGTACTTC
D: TRBD1; V: TRBV30; size: -; J: TRBJ2-7; CDR3: CAWSTGQGGEQYF; DNA: TGTGCCTGGAGTACTGGACAGGGGGGCGAGCAGTACTTC
D: -; V: TRBV4-3; size: -; J: TRBJ2-1; CDR3: CASSQDSNPQFF; DNA: TGCGCCAGCAGCCAAGATTCCAATCCCCAGTTCTTC
D: TRBD1; V: TRBV6-5; size: few; J: TRBJ2-7; CDR3: CASSPPGTGRNEQYF; DNA: TGTGCCAGCAGTCCCCCCGGGACAGGGAGGAACGAGCAGTACTTC
D: -; V: TRBV6-2/TRBV6-3; size: -; J: TRBJ2-7; CDR3: CASSGDIYEQYF; DNA: TGTGCCAGCAGTGGGGACATCTACGAGCAGTACTTC
D: -; V: TRBV20-1; size: -; J: TRBJ2-1; CDR3: CSASSLATNEQFF; DNA: TGCAGTGCTAGCAGTCTCGCGACCAATGAGCAGTTCTTC
D: -; V: TRBV12-3/TRBV12-4; size: -; J: TRBJ1-2; CDR3: CASSTGRNYGYTF; DNA: TGTGCCAGCAGTACAGGGAGAAACTATGGCTACACCTTC
D: -; V: TRBV7-9; size: -; J: TRBJ2-5; CDR3: CASSQLAVKETQYF; DNA: TGTGCCAGCAGCCAGCTGGCGGTAAAAGAGACCCAGTACTTC
D: -; V: TRBV7-9; size: -; J: TRBJ2-7; CDR3: CASSSSGTSFSYEQYF; DNA: TGTGCCAGCAGCTCATCCGGGACTTCTTTCTCCTACGAGCAGTACTTC
D: -; V: TRBV7-9; size: -; J: TRBJ1-2; CDR3: CASSFEQGGNYGYTF; DNA: TGTGCCAGCAGCTTCGAACAGGGAGGTAACTATGGCTACACCTTC
D: -; V: TRBV12-3/TRBV12-4; size: -; J: TRBJ1-5; CDR3: CASSLAGSQPQHF; DNA: TGTGCCAGCAGTTTGGCCGGGTCTCAGCCCCAGCATTTT
D: -; V: TRBV4-1; size: -; J: TRBJ2-7; CDR3: CASSPRDRDAIDEQYF; DNA: TGCGCCAGCAGCCCTAGGGACCGGGACGCGATTGACGAGCAGTACTTC
D: TRBD2; V: TRBV7-9; size: -; J: TRBJ2-7; CDR3: CASSSSGYSYEQYF; DNA: TGTGCCAGCAGCTCTAGCGGCTACTCCTACGAGCAGTACTTC
D: -; V: TRBV3-1; size: -; J: TRBJ2-7; CDR3: CASSSLPPLTGLGYEQYF; DNA: TGTGCCAGCAGCTCCCTCCCTCCCCTAACAGGGCTGGGTTACGAGCAGTACTTC
D: -; V: TRBV11-2; size: once; J: TRBJ2-7; CDR3: CASSLYTNNEQYF; DNA: TGTGCCAGCAGCTTATACACGAACAATGAGCAGTACTTC
D: -; V: TRBV4-3; size: -; J: TRBJ2-1; CDR3: CASSQDTIADPYNEQFF; DNA: TGCGCCAGCAGCCAAGATACCATAGCGGACCCCTACAATGAGCAGTTCTTC
D: -; V: TRBV12-3/TRBV12-4; size: -; J: TRBJ1-1; CDR3: CASSRGPCTEAFF; DNA: TGTGCCAGCAGTAGGGGCCCTTGCACTGAAGCTTTCTTT
D: -; V: TRBV20-1; size: -; J: TRBJ2-3; CDR3: CSADPPVGSDTQYF; DNA: TGCAGTGCTGACCCCCCTGTAGGCTCGGATACGCAGTATTTT
D: TRBD2; V: TRBV12-3/TRBV12-4; size: few; J: TRBJ2-5; CDR3: CASSISGGRLGTQYF; DNA: TGTGCCAGCAGCATTAGCGGGGGGCGGCTAGGGACCCAGTACTTC
D: TRBD2; V: TRBV6-2/TRBV6-3; size: many; J: TRBJ2-1; CDR3: CASSYLGGRAGIGNEQFF; DNA: TGTGCCAGCAGTTATCTAGGCGGGAGGGCCGGTATTGGCAATGAGCAGTTCTTC
D: TRBD2; V: TRBV20-1; size: -; J: TRBJ2-7; CDR3: CSASGRESFYEQYF; DNA: TGCAGTGCCAGCGGGAGGGAGAGCTTCTACGAGCAGTACTTC
D: -; V: TRBV12-3/TRBV12-4; size: -; J: TRBJ2-3; CDR3: CASSSKGQDTQYF; DNA: TGTGCCAGCAGTTCAAAGGGTCAGGATACGCAGTATTTT
D: -; V: TRBV29-1; size: -; J: TRBJ1-2; CDR3: CSVVVQTDYTF; DNA: TGCAGCGTTGTAGTCCAGACTGACTACACCTTC
D: -; V: TRBV20-1; size: -; J: TRBJ1-2; CDR3: CSARDPAGDYGYTF; DNA: TGCAGTGCTAGAGATCCGGCAGGGGACTATGGCTACACCTTC
D: TRBD1; V: TRBV20-1; size: -; J: TRBJ2-5; CDR3: CSARTGQQETQYF; DNA: TGCAGTGCCAGGACAGGCCAACAAGAGACCCAGTACTTC
D: TRBD1; V: TRBV5-1; size: -; J: TRBJ1-1; CDR3: CASSFGDSTSTEAFF; DNA: TGCGCCAGCAGCTTTGGGGACAGCACTTCTACCGAAGCTTTCTTT
D: TRBD2; V: TRBV19; size: -; J: TRBJ2-1; CDR3: CASSMASGGAYNEQFF; DNA: TGTGCCAGTAGTATGGCTAGCGGGGGGGCCTACAATGAGCAGTTCTTC
D: TRBD2; V: TRBV7-2; size: few; J: TRBJ2-7; CDR3: CASSTRSGSIYEQYF; DNA: TGTGCCAGCAGCACGAGAAGCGGGAGCATCTACGAGCAGTACTTC
D: TRBD1; V: TRBV12-3/TRBV12-4; size: -; J: TRBJ1-1; CDR3: CASSFWTGSSFSTEAFF; DNA: TGTGCCAGCAGTTTTTGGACAGGGAGCTCTTTTTCCACTGAAGCTTTCTTT
D: -; V: TRBV28; size: -; J: TRBJ2-7; CDR3: CASSLLESSYNEQYF; DNA: TGTGCCAGCAGTTTGCTAGAAAGCTCCTACAATGAGCAGTACTTC
D: TRBD1; V: TRBV7-8; size: -; J: TRBJ2-7; CDR3: CASSPHRDSSNEQYF; DNA: TGTGCCAGCAGCCCTCATAGGGACAGTTCGAACGAGCAGTACTTC
D: TRBD2; V: TRBV20-1; size: -; J: TRBJ2-3; CDR3: CSARASGRAQYF; DNA: TGCAGTGCTAGGGCTAGCGGGAGGGCGCAGTATTTT
D: -; V: TRBV7-2; size: few; J: TRBJ2-7; CDR3: CASSQRGTQYF; DNA: TGTGCCAGCAGCCAACGAGGAACCCAGTACTTC
D: -; V: TRBV6-2/TRBV6-3; size: few; J: TRBJ2-5; CDR3: CASSRLGAAQETQYF; DNA: TGTGCCAGCAGCCGACTAGGGGCAGCCCAAGAGACCCAGTACTTC
D: -; V: TRBV15; size: -; J: TRBJ2-7; CDR3: CATSRARTNYEQYF; DNA: TGTGCCACAAGCAGAGCCAGGACTAACTACGAGCAGTACTTC
D: -; V: TRBV29-1; size: few; J: TRBJ2-6; CDR3: CSVSLGANVLTF; DNA: TGCAGCGTTTCCTTAGGGGCCAACGTCCTGACTTTC
D: TRBD2; V: TRBV7-6; size: -; J: TRBJ2-5; CDR3: CASSKSGGNYERYF; DNA: TGTGCCAGCAGCAAGAGCGGGGGAAACTACGAGCGGTACTTC
D: TRBD2; V: TRBV28; size: -; J: TRBJ2-4; CDR3: CASRHLSGAAGWVGAKNIQYF; DNA: TGTGCCAGCAGACACCTTTCTGGCGCAGCGGGATGGGTGGGAGCCAAAAACATTCAGTACTTC
D: -; V: TRBV28; size: few; J: TRBJ1-2; CDR3: CASSPPWETYGYTF; DNA: TGTGCCAGCAGTCCCCCATGGGAGACTTATGGCTACACCTTC
D: -; V: TRBV5-1; size: once; J: TRBJ2-6; CDR3: CASSNSGGSGANVLTF; DNA: TGCGCCAGCAGCAATTCAGGCGGCTCTGGGGCCAACGTCCTGACTTTC